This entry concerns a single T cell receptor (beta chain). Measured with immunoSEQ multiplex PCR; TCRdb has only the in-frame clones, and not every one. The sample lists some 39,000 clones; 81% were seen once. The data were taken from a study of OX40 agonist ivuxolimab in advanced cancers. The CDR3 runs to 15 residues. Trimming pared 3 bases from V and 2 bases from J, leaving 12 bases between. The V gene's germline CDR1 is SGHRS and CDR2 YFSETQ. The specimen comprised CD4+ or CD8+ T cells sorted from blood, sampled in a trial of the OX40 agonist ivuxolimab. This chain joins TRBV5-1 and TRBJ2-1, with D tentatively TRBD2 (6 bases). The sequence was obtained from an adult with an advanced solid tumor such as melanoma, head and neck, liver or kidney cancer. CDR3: CASSSQRATYNEQFF. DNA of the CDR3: TGCGCCAGCAGCTCGCAGCGGGCCACCTACAATGAGCAGTTCTTC. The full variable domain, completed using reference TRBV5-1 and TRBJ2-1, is KAGVTQTPRYLIKTRGQQVTLSCSPISGHRSVSWYQQTPGQGLQFLFEYFSETQRNKGNFPGRFSGRQFSNSRSEMNVSTLELGDSALYLCASSSQRATYNEQFFGPGTRLTVL.